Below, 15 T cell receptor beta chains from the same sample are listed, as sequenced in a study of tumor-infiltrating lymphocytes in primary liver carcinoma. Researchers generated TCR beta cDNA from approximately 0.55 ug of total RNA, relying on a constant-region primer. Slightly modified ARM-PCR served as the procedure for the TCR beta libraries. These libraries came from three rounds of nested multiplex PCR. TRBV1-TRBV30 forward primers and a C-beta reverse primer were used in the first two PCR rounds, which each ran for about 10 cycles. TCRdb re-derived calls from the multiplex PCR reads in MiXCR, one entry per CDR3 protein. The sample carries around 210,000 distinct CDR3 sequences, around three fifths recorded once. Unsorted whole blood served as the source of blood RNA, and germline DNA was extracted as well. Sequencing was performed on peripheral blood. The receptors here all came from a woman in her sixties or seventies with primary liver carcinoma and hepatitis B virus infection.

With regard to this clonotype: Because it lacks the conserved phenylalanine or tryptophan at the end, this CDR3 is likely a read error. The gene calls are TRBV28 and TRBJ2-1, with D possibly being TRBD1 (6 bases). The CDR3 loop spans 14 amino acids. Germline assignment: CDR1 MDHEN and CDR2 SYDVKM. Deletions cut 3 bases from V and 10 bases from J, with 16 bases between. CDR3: CASSFSLPTGEQFL. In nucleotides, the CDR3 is TGTGCCAGCAGTTTTTCACTCCCGACAGGCGAGCAGTTCCTC.

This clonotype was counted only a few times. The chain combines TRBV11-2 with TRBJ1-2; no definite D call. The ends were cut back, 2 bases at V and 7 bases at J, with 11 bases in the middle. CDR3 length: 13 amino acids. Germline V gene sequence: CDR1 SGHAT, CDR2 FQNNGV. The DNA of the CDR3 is TGTGCCAGCAGCTTAACGGGAGTATCTGGCTACACCTTC. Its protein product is CASSLTGVSGYTF.

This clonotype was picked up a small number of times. In DNA, the CDR3 is TGTGCCAGCAGCTTGGACATTGATTCACCCCTCCACTTT. Its protein product is CASSLDIDSPLHF. The V gene is TRBV5-8, the J gene TRBJ1-6; no firm D call. CDR1 SGHTS and CDR2 YDEGEE come from the germline V gene. The V end lost 0 bases, the J end lost 8 bases, and 6 bases lay between the germline ends. This CDR3 has 13 residues.

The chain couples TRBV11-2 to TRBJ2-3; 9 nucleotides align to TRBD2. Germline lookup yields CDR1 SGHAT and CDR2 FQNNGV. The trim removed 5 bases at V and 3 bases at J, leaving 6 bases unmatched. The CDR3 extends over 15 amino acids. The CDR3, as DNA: TGTGCCAGCAGCGATAGCGGGAGATTTACAGATACGCAGTATTTT. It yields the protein CASSDSGRFTDTQYF.

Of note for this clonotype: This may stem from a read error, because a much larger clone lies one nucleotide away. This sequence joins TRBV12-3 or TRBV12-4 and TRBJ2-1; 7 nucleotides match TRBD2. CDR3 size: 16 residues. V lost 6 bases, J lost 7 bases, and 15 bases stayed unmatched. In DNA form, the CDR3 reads TGTGCCAGCAGCACTCATGGGGCGGGAGCGAGAAATGAGCAGTTCTTC. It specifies CASSTHGAGARNEQFF.

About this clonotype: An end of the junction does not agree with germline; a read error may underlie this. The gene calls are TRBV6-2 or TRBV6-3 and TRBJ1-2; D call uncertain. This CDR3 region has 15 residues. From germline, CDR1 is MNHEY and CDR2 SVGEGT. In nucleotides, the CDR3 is TGTGCCTGCAGTTACTCACCGGAGATTTCGGAAGGCTACACCTTC. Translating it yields CACSYSPEISEGYTF.

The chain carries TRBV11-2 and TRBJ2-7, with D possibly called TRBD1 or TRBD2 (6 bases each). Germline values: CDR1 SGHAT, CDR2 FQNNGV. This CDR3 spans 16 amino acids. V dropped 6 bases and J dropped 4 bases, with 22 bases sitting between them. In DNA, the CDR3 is TGTGCCAGCAGTTCAGCGTCGGGGGCAGGAGGTTACGAGCAGTACTTC. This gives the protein CASSSASGAGGYEQYF.

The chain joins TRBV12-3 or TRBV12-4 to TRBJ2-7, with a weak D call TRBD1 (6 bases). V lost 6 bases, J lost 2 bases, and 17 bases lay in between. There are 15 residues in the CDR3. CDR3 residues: CASSPRGGNPYEQYF. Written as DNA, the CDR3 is TGTGCCAGCAGCCCCAGGGGTGGGAACCCCTACGAGCAGTACTTC.

The CDR3 bases are TGCGCCAGCAGCTCCAGAATTACTAGCGGGAGCTGCAATGAGCAGTTCTTC. It translates to CASSSRITSGSCNEQFF. The V call is TRBV5-1, the J call TRBJ2-1; 11 positions agree with TRBD2. The CDR3 is made up of 17 amino acids. V lost 3 bases to trimming and J lost 6 bases; unmatched junction nucleotides: 11. Germline V gene data show CDR1 as SGHRS and CDR2 as YFSETQ.

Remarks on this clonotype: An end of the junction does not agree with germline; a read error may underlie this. CDR3 loop: CANSPSPFGANVLTF. CDR3 DNA sequence: TGTGCCAACAGTCCTAGCCCGTTTGGGGCCAACGTCCTGACTTTC. J is TRBJ2-6 and V is TRBV28, with D possibly TRBD2 on 5 matching bases. The CDR3 loop spans 15 amino acids. Germline-derived CDR1 and CDR2 are MDHEN and SYDVKM.

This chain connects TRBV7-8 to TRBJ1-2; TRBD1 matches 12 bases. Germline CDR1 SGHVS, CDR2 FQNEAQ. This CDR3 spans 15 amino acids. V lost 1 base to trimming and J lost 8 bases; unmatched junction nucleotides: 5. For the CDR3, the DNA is TGTGCCAGCAGCTTAGAGTCCGGGACAGGGGGCGGCTACACCTTC. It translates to CASSLESGTGGGYTF. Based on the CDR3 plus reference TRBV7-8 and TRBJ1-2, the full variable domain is GAGVSQSPRYKVAKRGQDVALRCDPISGHVSLFWYQQALGQGPEFLTYFQNEAQLDKSGLPSDRFFAERPEGSVSTLKIQRTQQEDSAVYLCASSLESGTGGGYTFGSGTRLTVV.

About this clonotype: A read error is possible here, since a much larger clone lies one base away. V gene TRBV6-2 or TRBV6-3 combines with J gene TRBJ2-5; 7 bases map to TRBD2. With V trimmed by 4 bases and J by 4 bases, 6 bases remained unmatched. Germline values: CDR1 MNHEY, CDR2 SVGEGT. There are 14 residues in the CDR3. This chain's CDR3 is CASSCGLGAETQYF. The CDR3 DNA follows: TGTGCCAGCAGTTGCGGACTAGGGGCAGAGACCCAGTACTTC.

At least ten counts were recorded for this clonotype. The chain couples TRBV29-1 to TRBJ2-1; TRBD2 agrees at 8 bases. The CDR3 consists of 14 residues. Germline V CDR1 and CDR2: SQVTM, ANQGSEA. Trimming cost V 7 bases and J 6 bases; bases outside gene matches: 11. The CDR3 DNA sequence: TGCAGCGCCCCAGGGCGGCTAGCGGGCAATGAGCAGTTCTTC. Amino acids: CSAPGRLAGNEQFF.

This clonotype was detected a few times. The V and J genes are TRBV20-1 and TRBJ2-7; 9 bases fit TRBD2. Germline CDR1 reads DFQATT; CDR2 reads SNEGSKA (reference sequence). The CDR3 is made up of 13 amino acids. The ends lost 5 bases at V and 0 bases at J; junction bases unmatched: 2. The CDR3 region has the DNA TGCAGTGCTGATAGCGGGAGCTCCTACGAGCAGTACTTC. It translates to CSADSGSSYEQYF.

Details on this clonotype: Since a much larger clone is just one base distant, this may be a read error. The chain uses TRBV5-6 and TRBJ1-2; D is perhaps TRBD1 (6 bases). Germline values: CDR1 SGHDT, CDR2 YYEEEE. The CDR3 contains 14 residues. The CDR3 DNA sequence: TGTGCCAGCACCTCGACCGACAGGTACTATGGCTACGCCTTC. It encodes CASTSTDRYYGYAF.